This TCR beta chain derives from a study of T cells in Graves' hyperthyroidism and ophthalmopathy. Deletions cut 5 bases from V and 2 bases from J, with 16 bases between. The CDR3 sequence is 15 residues long. In germline, CDR1 is SGHTA, CDR2 FQGNSA. 9 to 10 ml fresh peripheral blood yielded the PBMCs. RNA transcripts were the template for amplifying TCR beta CDR3 regions. HTBI primers were used for first-round RT-PCR of the TCR CDR3. TCRdb reprocessed the multiplex PCR reads via MiXCR and lists one record per CDR3 protein. The table lists roughly 420,000 distinct CDR3 sequences, around 15% of them singletons, with roughly 4.8% in the top ten.

The TCR sequence derives from a woman between 18 and 30 years old with Graves' hyperthyroidism. The sequencing input was blood. The chain has TRBV7-2 and TRBJ2-7, with D possibly matching TRBD2 (5 bases). The CDR3: CASSPEGRGPYEQYF. The CDR3 nucleotides read TGTGCCAGCAGCCCAGAAGGGAGAGGACCCTACGAGCAGTACTTC. Drawing the rest from reference TRBV7-2 and TRBJ2-7, the complete variable domain is GAGVSQSPSNKVTEKGKDVELRCDPISGHTALYWYRQSLGQGLEFLIYFQGNSAPDKSGLPSDRFSAERTGGSVSTLTIQRTQQEDSAVYLCASSPEGRGPYEQYFGPGTRLTVT.